This T cell receptor (beta chain) was obtained from a study of cytomegalovirus exposure and HLA in healthy donors. Findings of the study overall: Among the sequence variants, a highly shared cluster was likely an artifact of sequencing.

60 Vbeta and 13 Jbeta primers were used in PCR. Using immunoSEQ multiplex PCR, the repertoire was profiled, and TCRdb retains in-frame clones only, with some absent. The data hold roughly 100,000 clones, with about 70% observed a single time. CDR1 and CDR2 from the germline V gene are SGHNT and YYREEE (reference sequence). After removal of 0 bases from V and 1 base from J, the junction contained 7 bases not matched to a gene. This CDR3 has 17 amino acids. This clone was seen a single time. Its target is unknown. V is TRBV5-4 and J is TRBJ2-4, with 7 bases identical to TRBD2. The sequence was obtained from a female donor in good health and CMV-seronegative. The source material was PBMCs. The CDR3 DNA reads TGTGCCAGCAGCTTGGAGGGCGGGGGTAGGGCCAAAAACATTCAGTACTTC. Translated, it gives CASSLEGGGRAKNIQYF.